A single sample is the source of the 17 T cell receptor beta chains below, sequenced in a study of Ad26.COV2.S vaccination and SARS-CoV-2 variants. Sequencing used immunoSEQ multiplex PCR; TCRdb keeps in-frame clones, though not all of them. The data show some 290,000 clones, with just under 85% seen just once and roughly 2% held by the top ten. The treatment here: over 15 received Ad26.COV2.S at low or high dose, single or two shots; 5 received placebo; per-sample allocation not given. The samples were gathered on day 63 after the first injection of vaccine or placebo. Sequencing was performed on peripheral blood, taken in a trial of Ad26.COV2.S vaccine versus placebo. These receptors all stem from a person aged 18-60 years who received the Ad26.COV2.S COVID-19 vaccine or a placebo.

The rearrangement joins TRBV9 to TRBJ2-1; TRBD2 matches 9 bases. With 4 bases clipped from V and 5 bases from J, the junction kept 19 bases outside the gene matches. The CDR3 is 19 amino acids. CDR1 and CDR2 (germline): SGDLS, YYNGEE. The DNA of the CDR3 is TGTGCCAGCAGCCCTCGTAGGGAAGGGGAGACTAGCGGAAACAATGAGCAGTTCTTC. Translation gives CASSPRREGETSGNNEQFF.

There are a few counts of this clone. The chain carries TRBV6-5 and TRBJ1-2; D might be TRBD1 (6 bases). V was trimmed by 6 bases and J by 1 base, leaving 9 bases between them. The CDR3 runs to 13 residues. CDR1 MNHEY and CDR2 SVGAGI come from the germline V gene. The CDR3 nucleotides are TGTGCCAGCAGAAGACAGGTTAACTATGGCTACACCTTC. Translation gives CASRRQVNYGYTF.

The V call is TRBV5-6, the J call TRBJ1-4, with D perhaps TRBD1 (6 bases). There are 15 residues in the CDR3. Germline CDR1 and CDR2: SGHDT and YYEEEE. The V end lost 0 bases, the J end lost 8 bases, and 14 bases lay between the germline ends. CDR3 DNA: TGTGCCAGCAGCTTGGGTGTCGGGGGCAGCGAAAAACTGTTTTTT. Translated: CASSLGVGGSEKLFF.

The V gene is TRBV27, the J gene TRBJ1-6; no clear D. V lost 3 bases and J 2 bases, leaving 11 bases between the germline ends. This CDR3 spans 16 amino acids. The germline gives CDR1 MNHEY, CDR2 SMNVEV (reference sequence). The CDR3 spells CASSLGPGPYNSPLHF. The CDR3 region has the DNA TGTGCCAGCAGTTTGGGCCCCGGCCCCTATAATTCACCCCTCCACTTT.

This chain links TRBV7-2 with TRBJ1-5; D remains ambiguous. The V end was cut by 5 bases, the J end by 2 bases, with 13 bases between. The germline gives CDR1 SGHTA, CDR2 FQGNSA. The CDR3 extends over 15 amino acids. In nucleotides, the CDR3 is TGTGCCAGCAGCCATGGACTTGTGGGCAATCAGCCCCAGCATTTT. This codes for CASSHGLVGNQPQHF.

The chain employs TRBV27 and TRBJ2-7; 8 bases fit TRBD1. CDR3 length: 13 amino acids. The germline CDR1 and CDR2 sequences are MNHEY and SMNVEV (reference sequence). Germline trimming cut 5 bases from V and 6 bases from J; bases unmatched to any gene: 6. CDR3 coding DNA: TGTGCCAGCAGTCTGTTGACAGGGGCCGAGCAGTACTTC. As protein: CASSLLTGAEQYF.

This chain links TRBV7-2 with TRBJ2-7; TRBD2 agrees at 7 bases. There are 14 residues in the CDR3. Germline lookup yields CDR1 SGHTA and CDR2 FQGNSA. The V gene end was trimmed by 2 bases and the J gene end by 7 bases; junction bases not matched to a gene: 8. The CDR3 sequence: CASSLRGVRSEQYF. CDR3 sequence (DNA): TGTGCCAGCAGCTTACGGGGGGTCCGGAGTGAGCAGTACTTC.

The V call is TRBV5-5, the J call TRBJ2-7; D is possibly TRBD1 or TRBD2 (5 bases each). From germline, CDR1 is SGHKS and CDR2 YYEKEE (reference sequence). Trimming pared 5 bases from V and 0 bases from J, leaving 15 bases between. CDR3 length: 15 residues. In nucleotides, the CDR3 is TGTGCCAGCAGGGAAAGTTGGGGGTACTCCTACGAGCAGTACTTC. This translates into CASRESWGYSYEQYF.

In its sample, this clone was seen a few times. The same CDR3 also results from other DNA sequences found in this sample. The chain employs TRBV5-1 and TRBJ1-1, with D unresolved. CDR1 is SGHRS, CDR2 YFSETQ, per germline. This CDR3 contains 13 residues. Trimming took 1 base from V and 1 from J, leaving 5 bases between them. CDR3 bases: TGCGCCAGCAGCTTGAAGGGGAACACTGAAGCTTTCTTT. Translation gives CASSLKGNTEAFF.

V gene TRBV27 combines with J gene TRBJ2-3; the match to TRBD2 covers 9 bases. Germline V CDR1 and CDR2: MNHEY, SMNVEV (reference sequence). The CDR3 consists of 14 residues. V shed 7 bases and J 5 bases; nucleotides not matched to a gene: 7. CDR3 nucleotide sequence: TGTGCCAGCACTCGCGGGGGGGCCGGAGATACGCAGTATTTT. This codes for CASTRGGAGDTQYF.

This clone was picked up one time. In DNA, the CDR3 is TGCGCCAGCAGCCATCCGCGGGGGGGATACGGCTACACCTTC. Protein: CASSHPRGGYGYTF. V is TRBV4-1 and J is TRBJ1-2; D is perhaps TRBD1 (5 bases). V lost 3 bases and J 8 bases, leaving 16 bases between the germline ends. The CDR3 spans 14 residues. Germline V gene sequence: CDR1 MGHRA, CDR2 YSYEKL.

This chain connects TRBV27 to TRBJ1-5; TRBD1 might be the D (6 bases). The CDR3 extends over 15 amino acids. Germline CDR1 MNHEY, CDR2 SMNVEV (reference sequence). Trimming pared 4 bases from V and 6 bases from J, leaving 16 bases between. As DNA, the CDR3 is TGTGCCAGCAGTTCCGTACAGGGAACGGGTCAGCCCCAGCATTTT. Translation: CASSSVQGTGQPQHF.

Points on this clone: Other DNA sequences within the sample encode an identical CDR3. This chain joins TRBV5-1 and TRBJ1-1; D may be TRBD1 (5 bases). The CDR3 totals 14 residues. The ends were cut back, 0 bases at V and 2 bases at J, with 8 bases in the middle. The germline V gene encodes CDR1 SGHRS and CDR2 YFSETQ. The CDR3 nucleotides read TGCGCCAGCAGCTTGGGCGGGGCCAACACTGAAGCTTTCTTT. This gives the protein CASSLGGANTEAFF.

This clone occurred once. The V gene is TRBV9, the J gene TRBJ2-5; 7 nucleotides agree with TRBD2. CDR1 and CDR2 from the germline V gene are SGDLS and YYNGEE. Unmatched junction bases numbered 8, after V lost 2 bases and J lost 4 bases. The CDR3 sequence is 15 residues long. The CDR3 DNA reads TGTGCCAGCAGCGTTGTGGATAGCGGGCTAGAGACCCAGTACTTC. Translating gives CASSVVDSGLETQYF.

In its sample, this clone was seen once. The V call is TRBV19, the J call TRBJ2-2, with 8 bases aligning to TRBD1. Trimming removed 4 bases from V and 8 bases from J; junction bases left unmatched: 6. Germline V gives CDR1 LNHDA, CDR2 SQIVND (reference sequence). The CDR3 totals 14 residues. The CDR3 DNA is TGTGCCAGTAGTACGGACAGGGTTGCTGGGGAGCTGTTTTTT. This encodes CASSTDRVAGELFF.

This clone occurred a few times. Other DNA sequences in the sample encode the same CDR3. The gene calls are TRBV11-2 and TRBJ1-2; tentative D call: TRBD1 (6 bases). Deletions cut 3 bases from V and 7 bases from J, with 6 bases between. CDR3 size: 11 residues. CDR1 is SGHAT, CDR2 FQNNGV, per germline. The CDR3 bases are TGTGCCAGCAGCTTCAGGGGTGGCTACACCTTC. Translating gives CASSFRGGYTF.

The CDR3 nucleotides read TGTGCCAGCAGTGGGGGGAGGGGGCGTTGGTATGGCTACACCTTC. Encoded protein: CASSGGRGRWYGYTF. The chain joins TRBV28 to TRBJ1-2, with 7 nucleotides matching TRBD1. Trimming removed 5 bases from V and 5 bases from J; junction bases left unmatched: 11. CDR3 length: 15 amino acids. Germline V gene lookup returns CDR1 MDHEN and CDR2 SYDVKM.